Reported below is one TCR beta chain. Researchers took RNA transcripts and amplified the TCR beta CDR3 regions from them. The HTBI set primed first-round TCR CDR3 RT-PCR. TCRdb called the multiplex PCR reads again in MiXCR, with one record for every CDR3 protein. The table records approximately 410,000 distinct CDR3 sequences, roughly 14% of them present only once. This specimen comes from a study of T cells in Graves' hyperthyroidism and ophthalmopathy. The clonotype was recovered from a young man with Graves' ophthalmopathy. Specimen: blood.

The CDR3 here is CAWSRSRTSGWGDTQYF. The CDR3 DNA is TGTGCCTGGAGTCGATCAAGGACTAGCGGTTGGGGGGATACGCAGTATTTT. V usage is TRBV30 and J usage is TRBJ2-3; 10 positions match TRBD2. This CDR3 has 17 amino acids. Per germline, CDR1 GTSNPN and CDR2 SVGIG (reference sequence). V trimming: 2 bases; J trimming: 6 bases; junction bases outside the gene matches: 14.